This entry features one T cell receptor (beta chain) sequence. Its antigen is unidentified. Repertoires were generated with immunoSEQ multiplex PCR, while TCRdb's copy carries only in-frame clones and drops some. The sample shows 40,000 or so clones, about 70% of them seen only once. These data belong to a study of cytotoxic CD8 clonotypes in ibrutinib-treated CLL. Whole-study findings and limits: Baseline levels of clonality went above those of age-matched healthy donors and moved with circulating CD8+ T-cell counts.

This CDR3 has 13 amino acids. The germline V and J ends were trimmed by 4 bases and 6 bases, with 11 bases remaining between them. Germline V gives CDR1 SGHNT, CDR2 YYREEE (reference sequence). The material sequenced was PBMCs, taken at disease progression, from a patient treated with ibrutinib. The V call is TRBV5-4, the J call TRBJ1-5; D is unresolved. The source is a human donor with chronic lymphocytic leukemia. The CDR3 sequence is CASSLNPSQPQHF. In DNA form, the CDR3 reads TGTGCCAGCAGCCTCAACCCGAGTCAGCCCCAGCATTTT.